This T cell receptor beta chain is drawn from a study of cytomegalovirus exposure and HLA in healthy donors. The PCR made use of 60 Vbeta and 13 Jbeta primers. Here immunoSEQ multiplex PCR was the method, and the copy in TCRdb shows in-frame clones only, minus some. This sample lists roughly 40,000 clones; its ten largest clones have roughly 1.3%. The germline V gene encodes CDR1 SGHRS and CDR2 YFSETQ. The length of the CDR3 is 15 residues. V was shortened by 0 bases and J by 7 bases, with 16 bases between the two germline ends. The chain joins TRBV5-1 to TRBJ1-2, with a weak D call TRBD1 (5 bases). The receptor's source is a young man in good health and CMV-seronegative. Sequenced material: PBMCs. Here the CDR3 reads CASSLGGLTGGGYTF. The CDR3 bases are TGCGCCAGCAGCTTGGGGGGTCTCACAGGTGGTGGCTACACCTTC. Complete variable domain (other parts from reference TRBV5-1 and TRBJ1-2): KAGVTQTPRYLIKTRGQQVTLSCSPISGHRSVSWYQQTPGQGLQFLFEYFSETQRNKGNFPGRFSGRQFSNSRSEMNVSTLELGDSALYLCASSLGGLTGGGYTFGSGTRLTVV.